A single sample gave rise to the 2 T cell receptor beta chains below, sequenced in a study of cytomegalovirus exposure and HLA in healthy donors. PCR was performed using 60 Vbeta and 13 Jbeta primers. Sequenced by immunoSEQ multiplex PCR; TCRdb stores in-frame clones only, minus some. The sample has about 160,000 clones; approximately 77% are singletons. The sample consisted of PBMCs. The receptors come from a female donor in good health and CMV-seronegative.

The gene calls are TRBV7-6 and TRBJ2-7; D not resolved. The V end lost 5 bases, the J end lost 6 bases, and 8 bases lay between the germline ends. Looked up from germline, CDR1 is SGHVS and CDR2 is FNYEAQ. This CDR3 region has 11 residues. CDR3 in amino acids: CASSPLPEQYF. As DNA, the CDR3 is TGTGCCAGCAGCCCCCTCCCCGAGCAGTACTTC.

This clone showed up just a few times. This chain connects TRBV19 to TRBJ1-1; D unclear. The length of the CDR3 is 13 residues. Germline V gives CDR1 LNHDA, CDR2 SQIVND (reference sequence). Trimming removed 0 bases from V and 7 bases from J, with 9 bases in between. CDR3 bases: TGTGCCAGTAGTATAGATCCGGGATATGAAGCTTTCTTT. Protein: CASSIDPGYEAFF.